The 10 T cell receptor beta chains below were found in one sample sequenced in a study of T-cell reconstitution after alpha-beta-depleted transplantation in children. The TCRbeta library incorporated unique molecular identifiers. One entry per CDR3 protein results from TCRdb running MiXCR on the PCR reads. This table has about 200,000 distinct CDR3 sequences, 14% to 15% appearing once. Sequenced material: PBMCs from the stem cell graft donor, taken from the stem cell graft. Source of these receptors: a human donor who donated a stem cell graft to a child with acute lymphoblastic leukemia.

The CDR3 protein is CASSPGTGGDTQYF. The CDR3 nucleotides read TGTGCCAGCAGCCCCGGGACAGGGGGAGATACGCAGTATTTT. The chain links TRBV7-8 to TRBJ2-3; TRBD1 matches at 11 bases. The CDR3 is made up of 14 amino acids. With V trimmed by 5 bases and J by 5 bases, 3 bases remained unmatched. Germline values: CDR1 SGHVS, CDR2 FQNEAQ. Combining the CDR3 with reference TRBV7-8 and TRBJ2-3 gives the whole variable domain GAGVSQSPRYKVAKRGQDVALRCDPISGHVSLFWYQQALGQGPEFLTYFQNEAQLDKSGLPSDRFFAERPEGSVSTLKIQRTQQEDSAVYLCASSPGTGGDTQYFGPGTRLTVL.

There are many counts of this clonotype. The chain is built from TRBV11-1 and TRBJ2-2; D not certain. The CDR3 is made up of 14 amino acids. V was shortened by 5 bases and J by 7 bases, with 14 bases between the two germline ends. Per germline, CDR1 SGHAT and CDR2 FQDESV (reference sequence). Written as DNA, the CDR3 is TGTGCCAGCAGCCCAAGAATGGTGAACGGGGAGCTGTTTTTT. Its translation is CASSPRMVNGELFF.

This clonotype was seen ten or more times. The rearrangement links TRBV5-1 to TRBJ2-7; 10 bases map to TRBD2. Germline assignment: CDR1 SGHRS and CDR2 YFSETQ. V dropped 3 bases and J dropped 2; count of bases not matched to a gene: 5. There are 15 residues in the CDR3. CDR3 in DNA: TGCGCCAGCAGCTCGGGACTAGCGAGCACCTACGAGCAGTACTTC. Translated: CASSSGLASTYEQYF.

This clonotype was observed at least ten times. The DNA for the CDR3 is TGTGCCAGCAGTGAAGCGCTTGAGGGGTGGAATCAGCCCCAGCATTTT. It specifies CASSEALEGWNQPQHF. The chain carries TRBV6-1 and TRBJ1-5, with a tentative D call TRBD1 (5 bases). The CDR3 consists of 16 residues. CDR1 MNHNS and CDR2 SASEGT come from the germline V gene. V was clipped by 0 bases and J by 4 bases, with 13 bases between them.

In its sample, this clonotype was seen many times. V gene TRBV28 combines with J gene TRBJ2-7; 7 bases are shared with TRBD2. This CDR3 comprises 14 residues. The germline CDR1 and CDR2 sequences are MDHEN and SYDVKM. J was trimmed by 2 bases and V by 6 bases; bases with no gene match: 7. The DNA for the CDR3 is TGTGCCAGCAGCCGAGCGGGGACCACCTACGAGCAGTACTTC. As protein: CASSRAGTTYEQYF.

J is TRBJ2-7 and V is TRBV6-5; tentatively, D is TRBD1 (6 bases). Germline-derived CDR1 and CDR2 are MNHEY and SVGAGI. The CDR3 loop spans 14 amino acids. V was shortened by 2 bases and J by 3 bases, with 11 bases between the two germline ends. CDR3 nucleotides: TGTGCCAGCAGTTACGGTCGACAGGACTACGAGCAGTACTTC. Translated: CASSYGRQDYEQYF.

This clonotype was observed at least ten times. The chain joins TRBV24-1 to TRBJ2-5, with D possibly TRBD2 on 6 matching bases. Trimming pared 4 bases from V and 5 bases from J, leaving 19 bases between. Germline values: CDR1 KGHDR, CDR2 SFDVKD. The CDR3 covers 16 residues. The CDR3 reads CATSDSLGGDGETQYF. The CDR3 DNA reads TGTGCCACCAGTGACTCCTTGGGGGGTGACGGGGAGACCCAGTACTTC.

This clonotype occurred many times. The V gene is TRBV29-1, the J gene TRBJ2-7; D not resolved. V was pared by 2 bases and J by 3 bases, with 8 bases between. Germline V gene data show CDR1 as SQVTM and CDR2 as ANQGSEA. The CDR3 spans 12 residues. CDR3 sequence (DNA): TGCAGCGTTGAAAGGTCCGGCTACGAGCAGTACTTC. As protein: CSVERSGYEQYF.

The table lists this clonotype with many counts. The J gene is TRBJ2-7, the V gene TRBV20-1, with TRBD2 as a possible D gene (6 bases). Trimming took off 7 bases at V and 3 bases at J, with 16 bases between the two ends. CDR3 length equals 13 residues. CDR1 DFQATT and CDR2 SNEGSKA come from the germline V gene (reference sequence). In DNA, the CDR3 is TGCAGTGTCCTGCGGGGCCCGAGCTACGAGCAGTACTTC. Translated, it gives CSVLRGPSYEQYF.

This clonotype was found many times. The CDR3: CASSLGGSKNIQYF. The CDR3, as DNA: TGCGCCAGCAGCTTGGGAGGATCCAAAAACATTCAGTACTTC. The rearrangement links TRBV5-1 to TRBJ2-4; D is ambiguous. Trimming cost V 0 bases and J 2 bases, with 6 bases left between them. Germline-derived CDR1 and CDR2 are SGHRS and YFSETQ. This CDR3 is built from 14 residues.